These 17 T cell receptor beta chains originate from one sample sequenced in a study of cytomegalovirus exposure and HLA in healthy donors (dated by TCRdb to 2016 to 2017). Libraries were prepared through the immunoSEQ multiplex PCR assay. This is the immuneACCESS table as TCRdb keeps it, with only in-frame sequences that have V and J called. A part of the clones is gone; compared with another copy, unresolved V genes explain less than half, and the rest is unexplained. Counted in this sample were about 130,000 clones; 75% to 90% of them appeared once. Jointly, the top ten make up 9% to 9.5% of the sample. Sample: PBMCs. These receptors originate from a woman aged 18-29 years in good health and CMV-seropositive.

The chain couples TRBV5-4 to TRBJ1-1, with 7 bases lining up with TRBD1. The germline V gene encodes CDR1 SGHNT and CDR2 YYREEE (reference sequence). The CDR3 extends over 16 amino acids. Unmatched junction bases numbered 6, after V lost 0 bases and J lost 1 base. The CDR3 region has the DNA TGTGCCAGCAGCTTGGGCGCAGGGGGGAAGAACACTGAAGCTTTCTTT. Its translation: CASSLGAGGKNTEAFF.

The chain links TRBV9 to TRBJ2-3; 7 nucleotides align to TRBD2. Germline V lookup: CDR1 SGDLS, CDR2 YYNGEE. The J segment lost 4 bases and the V segment lost 0 bases, leaving 5 bases of the junction unmatched. The CDR3 loop spans 15 amino acids. The CDR3 DNA reads TGTGCCAGCAGCGTAGATGGCGGGGGAGCAGATACGCAGTATTTT. Translating it yields CASSVDGGGADTQYF.

The V call is TRBV15, the J call TRBJ2-1; D is perhaps TRBD2 (5 bases). CDR3 length: 15 amino acids. Germline assignment: CDR1 LNHNV and CDR2 YYDKDF (reference sequence). The V gene lost 1 base and the J gene lost 8 bases, with 15 bases spanning the gap. The CDR3 DNA reads as TGTGCCACCAGCAGAGTCGAGGGCCGAGGAGATGAGCAGTTCTTC. This codes for CATSRVEGRGDEQFF. Full variable domain (missing parts from reference TRBV15 and TRBJ2-1): DAMVIQNPRYQVTQFGKPVTLSCSQTLNHNVMYWYQQKSSQAPKLLFHYYDKDFNNEADTPDNFQSRRPNTSFCFLDIRSPGLGDTAMYLCATSRVEGRGDEQFFGPGTRLTVL.

The rearrangement joins TRBV6-5 to TRBJ1-6; D perhaps matches TRBD1 (5 bases). The CDR3 runs 12 residues. Germline V gene sequence: CDR1 MNHEY, CDR2 SVGAGI. Trimming removed 11 bases from V and 10 bases from J, with 15 bases in between. CDR3 sequence (DNA): TGTGCCGAAGGCCCAGGGCACTCACCCCTCCACTTT. This translates into CAEGPGHSPLHF.

This chain uses TRBV14 with TRBJ2-5; D possibly corresponds to TRBD2 (5 bases). Trimming pared 3 bases from V and 1 base from J, leaving 9 bases between. The germline V gene has CDR1 SGHDN and CDR2 FVKESK. CDR3 size: 14 residues. CDR3 protein: CASSQSRGQETQYF. Written as DNA, the CDR3 is TGTGCCAGCAGCCAGTCCCGGGGCCAAGAGACCCAGTACTTC.

This clone was observed once. The V call is TRBV5-1, the J call TRBJ2-1, with 10 bases aligning to TRBD2. This CDR3 is 15 amino acids long. The germline CDR1 and CDR2 sequences are SGHRS and YFSETQ. J lost 3 bases, V lost 0 bases, and 0 bases had no gene match. CDR3: CASSLVAGGYNEQFF. The CDR3 DNA is TGCGCCAGCAGCTTGGTAGCGGGGGGCTACAATGAGCAGTTCTTC.

The chain couples TRBV28 to TRBJ1-2; TRBD1 matches at 7 bases. The J segment lost 4 bases and the V segment lost 5 bases, leaving 7 bases of the junction unmatched. Germline assignment: CDR1 MDHEN and CDR2 SYDVKM. The CDR3 length is 14 residues. CDR3: CASSPGTVFYGYTF. For the CDR3, the DNA is TGTGCCAGCAGTCCGGGGACAGTTTTCTATGGCTACACCTTC.

The chain employs TRBV28 and TRBJ1-2; 10 nucleotides align to TRBD1. Trimming cost V 2 bases and J 3 bases; bases outside gene matches: 9. CDR3 length: 17 amino acids. Germline V gene data show CDR1 as MDHEN and CDR2 as SYDVKM. In nucleotides, the CDR3 is TGTGCCAGCAGTTTAGGGACAGGGGCCGGGCTAGACTATGGCTACACCTTC. Amino acid sequence: CASSLGTGAGLDYGYTF.

This clone occurred a few times. This chain connects TRBV28 to TRBJ2-6, with D possibly matching TRBD1 (5 bases). With 6 bases removed from V and 2 bases from J, the gap between germline ends came to 14 bases. CDR1 and CDR2 from the germline V gene are MDHEN and SYDVKM. The CDR3 extends over 16 amino acids. CDR3 coding DNA: TGTGCCAGCAGGCCAGGGTTATCCGCTGGGGCCAACGTCCTGACTTTC. Its translation: CASRPGLSAGANVLTF.

This clone was recorded only once. The chain joins TRBV7-6 to TRBJ2-7; 9 nucleotides align to TRBD1. Looked up from germline, CDR1 is SGHVS and CDR2 is FNYEAQ. This CDR3 has 14 residues. The V gene end was trimmed by 5 bases and the J gene end by 9 bases; junction bases not matched to a gene: 11. The CDR3 nucleotides read TGTGCCAGCAGCCTCCAGACAGGGGGTGAGGGGCAGTACTTC. Encoded protein: CASSLQTGGEGQYF.

The genes are TRBV19 and TRBJ2-1, with 10 positions matching TRBD2. There are 18 residues in the CDR3. Per the germline V gene, CDR1 is LNHDA and CDR2 is SQIVND (reference sequence). Trimming removed 0 bases from V and 4 bases from J; junction bases left unmatched: 9. CDR3 in amino acids: CASSIDYPAGGPYNEQFF. The DNA for the CDR3 is TGTGCCAGTAGTATAGATTATCCAGCGGGGGGGCCTTACAATGAGCAGTTCTTC.

As to this clone: A read error may produce the germline difference seen at one junction end. This chain joins TRBV30 and TRBJ2-5; 9 positions agree with TRBD1. Germline CDR1 reads GTSNPN; CDR2 reads SVGIG (reference sequence). This CDR3 is built from 15 residues. The chain's CDR3 is CTWRTGGTTQETQYF. CDR3 DNA sequence: TGTACCTGGAGAACAGGGGGCACTACCCAAGAGACCCAGTACTTC.

V usage is TRBV6-5 and J usage is TRBJ2-3; 7 nucleotides match TRBD2. V lost 4 bases to trimming and J lost 0 bases; unmatched junction nucleotides: 7. The germline V gene has CDR1 MNHEY and CDR2 SVGAGI. This CDR3 has 16 residues. Here the CDR3 reads CASSSPREPSTDTQYF. In DNA form, the CDR3 reads TGTGCCAGCAGTTCCCCGCGGGAGCCAAGCACAGATACGCAGTATTTT.

This sequence joins TRBV5-1 and TRBJ2-5; possibly TRBD2 for D (5 bases). The CDR3 loop spans 12 amino acids. The V gene's germline CDR1 is SGHRS and CDR2 YFSETQ. With 8 bases removed from V and 0 bases from J, the gap between germline ends came to 8 bases. The CDR3, as DNA: TGCGCCAGTAGCGAGTACCAAGAGACCCAGTACTTC. Translated: CASSEYQETQYF.

V usage is TRBV7-6 and J usage is TRBJ2-5, with TRBD2 matching 7 bases. Trimming took 0 bases from V and 0 from J; bases not matched to a gene: 1. The CDR3 loop spans 15 amino acids. Looked up from germline, CDR1 is SGHVS and CDR2 is FNYEAQ. CDR3 loop: CASSLAGGYQETQYF. CDR3 nucleotides: TGTGCCAGCAGCTTAGCGGGGGGGTACCAAGAGACCCAGTACTTC.

The chain couples TRBV27 to TRBJ2-5; 9 bases align to TRBD2. V gave up 5 bases and J gave up 4 bases; unmatched junction bases: 11. There are 16 residues in the CDR3. Germline lookup yields CDR1 MNHEY and CDR2 SMNVEV (reference sequence). CDR3 sequence: CASSRRAGGGRETQYF. In nucleotides, the CDR3 is TGTGCCAGCAGTAGAAGGGCGGGAGGGGGACGAGAGACCCAGTACTTC.

The chain has TRBV5-1 and TRBJ1-2, with TRBD1 as a possible D gene (6 bases). Trimming left V 5 bases short and J 2 bases short, with 10 bases between. This CDR3 comprises 13 residues. Looked up from germline, CDR1 is SGHRS and CDR2 is YFSETQ. The CDR3 region has the DNA TGCGCCAGCAGGTTGACAGGAAACTATGGCTACACCTTC. This codes for CASRLTGNYGYTF.